The rows below give T cell receptor beta chains drawn from one sample of a study of blood T cell repertoires in COVID-19. Profiled with immunoSEQ multiplex PCR; TCRdb holds only in-frame clones, not every one. The sample yields about 300,000 clones, around 86% seen once. Sample: PBMCs or T cells enriched from blood (not recorded which). Receptor source: a man aged 55 to 70 who had recovered from COVID-19. CDR3s include the opening cysteine and the closing phenylalanine or tryptophan. A D gene is named only where the DNA matches it firmly. Size values are once, few and many counts, or a class for expanded clones, and some rows have none.

v_gene	j_gene	abundance	d_gene	CDR3aa
TRBV5-1	TRBJ1-1	-	-	CASSWQGYTEAFF
TRBV6-2/TRBV6-3	TRBJ2-7	-	-	CASSYSAQGHYEQYF
TRBV7-2	TRBJ2-3	-	TRBD2	CASSFSLAVSTDTQYF
TRBV5-1	TRBJ2-7	-	-	CASSLVGGEREQYF
TRBV29-1	TRBJ1-2	-	-	CSVEESGKDGYTF
TRBV19	TRBJ1-4	-	TRBD1	CASRSTGGKEKLFF
TRBV19	TRBJ1-2	-	TRBD1	CASTGGQGANYGYTF
TRBV5-1	TRBJ2-5	-	-	CASSFAVQETQYF
TRBV11-2	TRBJ1-4	-	TRBD1	CASSQQGAREKLFF
TRBV6-5	TRBJ2-3	-	-	CASTPQIGGTQYF
TRBV9	TRBJ1-1	-	TRBD1	CASSVTWTGGAGTEAFF
TRBV4-2	TRBJ1-1	once	TRBD1	CASSQSDRGRGFTEAFF
TRBV2	TRBJ2-3	-	TRBD2	CASSEAFKAGIPDTQYF
TRBV11-3	TRBJ2-2	-	-	CASSLGGPAGELFF
TRBV5-5	TRBJ2-4	once	TRBD2	CASSLIAGAKNIQYF
TRBV6-2/TRBV6-3	TRBJ1-1	-	-	CASSGGTMNTEAFF
TRBV27	TRBJ2-1	-	TRBD2	CASSLPSGTSDNEQFF
TRBV6-5	TRBJ2-2	once	TRBD2	CASRSGSETGELFF
TRBV27	TRBJ2-7	once	-	CASSLVRGGYEQYF
TRBV5-1	TRBJ1-1	-	-	CASSLVPGVNTEAFF
TRBV6-2/TRBV6-3	TRBJ2-7	-	TRBD2	CASSRLAGGSYEQYF
TRBV27	TRBJ2-7	few	-	CASSPVGRSSEQYF
TRBV18	TRBJ1-3	-	-	CASSPTGSVSGNTIYF
TRBV5-1	TRBJ2-7	-	-	CASSLGLTDSYEQYF
TRBV6-5	TRBJ2-3	-	TRBD2	CASALGGRGTDTQYF
TRBV5-6	TRBJ2-3	-	-	CASSSGFGSRADTQYF
TRBV9	TRBJ2-5	-	-	CASSVASGDGGTQYF
TRBV28	TRBJ2-3	-	TRBD2	CASSLFRREMRTDTQYF
TRBV28	TRBJ2-1	-	TRBD1	CASSFQGDREVDNEQFF
TRBV25-1	TRBJ2-1	-	TRBD2	CASSEWGVSGSYNEQFF
TRBV28	TRBJ2-2	once	-	CASSPAGELFF
TRBV3-1/TRBV3-2	TRBJ2-1	few	TRBD1	CASSQSDRGVNEQFF
TRBV24-1	TRBJ2-7	-	-	CATQDWAGDEQYF
TRBV28	TRBJ2-1	-	-	CASSFQLNNEQFF
TRBV6-1	TRBJ1-3	once	-	CASSDSIRQNRNTIYF
TRBV19	TRBJ2-1	-	TRBD2	CASSIGLAGVNEQFF
TRBV4-2	TRBJ2-4	-	-	CASSQDWGSEGIQYF
TRBV6-5	TRBJ1-4	-	TRBD1	CASSYGDRDEKLFF
TRBV2	TRBJ2-3	-	TRBD2	CASSGLARDTQYF
TRBV4-2	TRBJ2-5	-	-	CASSQVPEWETQYF
TRBV5-4	TRBJ2-7	-	TRBD1	CASSLVQGARGEQYF
TRBV29-1	TRBJ2-7	once	-	CSVISGNYEQYF
TRBV28	TRBJ1-5	-	TRBD1	CASRPTGDYQPQHF
TRBV4-1	TRBJ1-5	-	-	CASSQEGGDQPQHF
TRBV9	TRBJ2-7	-	-	CASSHTVSAVYEQYF
TRBV10-1	TRBJ2-1	once	TRBD2	CATTGTSGRRQPYNEQFF
TRBV5-6	TRBJ2-7	few	TRBD1	CASSLSGDRGPYEQYF
TRBV19	TRBJ2-3	-	-	CASSISGVSTDTQYF
TRBV9	TRBJ2-2	-	TRBD2	CASSAGLAMNTGELFF
TRBV28	TRBJ2-7	once	TRBD1	CASSPLQGSFYEQYF
TRBV7-9	TRBJ1-1	-	TRBD1	CASSYTGDTEAFF
TRBV5-8	TRBJ1-3	-	-	CASSLYGISGNTIYF
TRBV5-1	TRBJ1-4	-	-	CASSEKGQGGVLFF
TRBV6-5	TRBJ1-5	-	-	CASSSGGGQPQHF
TRBV6-2/TRBV6-3	TRBJ2-7	-	TRBD2	CASSYRSGRPTYEQYF
TRBV24-1	TRBJ2-3	-	TRBD1	CATSDPTGAGDTQYF
TRBV9	TRBJ2-1	-	TRBD2	CASSASGSTTNEQFF
TRBV19	TRBJ1-5	-	-	CATHQTLGGQPQHF